This T cell receptor beta chain was observed in a study of shared clonotypes between healthy human individuals. Study information: The study used three CD4 naive, three CD4 memory, two CD8 naive and one CD8 memory plate per donor. Points from the study as a whole: An effect of sequencing depth on clonotype sharing among donors was expected.

Healthy adults negative for HIV, lacking recent acute infections or vaccinations, served as donors. The germline V gene has CDR1 SGHTS and CDR2 YDEGEE. The V gene lost 0 bases and the J gene lost 4 bases, with 10 bases spanning the gap. The CDR3 length is 14 residues. The method was immunoSEQ multiplex PCR; TCRdb's version includes in-frame clones alone and lacks a portion of them. Among about 2.3 million clones, 85% to 95% were seen once, and the ten largest hold 0.37%. On this clone itself: Its matching antigen is unknown.

Sequenced sample: naive CD4+ T cells from PBMCs. This sample's subset: CD45RA+ positively selected. The receptor's source is a man between 18 and 35 years old in good health. Some clones in this sample may be carry-over from other donors' samples. The rearrangement links TRBV5-8 to TRBJ1-2; D is unclear. In DNA, the CDR3 is TGTGCCAGCAGCTTGGTCGGGTCCTCCTATGGCTACACCTTC. Its protein is CASSLVGSSYGYTF.